This T cell receptor (beta chain) stems from a study of T cell changes during pregnancy in multiple sclerosis. The assay was immunoSEQ multiplex PCR, and TCRdb's table has in-frame clones only and misses some. In the table there are some 130,000 clones, less than 97% of which are singletons. The CDR3 sequence is 17 residues long. CDR1 is SGDLS and CDR2 is YYNGEE in the germline V gene. V gave up 4 bases and J gave up 0 bases, with 17 bases separating them. Specimen: peripheral blood, collected after pregnancy. V gene TRBV9 combines with J gene TRBJ2-1; D might be TRBD2 (7 bases). The TCR sequence derives from a female donor with multiple sclerosis, enrolled in a pregnancy study. The DNA for the CDR3 is TGTGCCAGCAGCCTCCGTGAGGGGGGGGACTCCTACAATGAGCAGTTCTTC. This encodes CASSLREGGDSYNEQFF.